Listed below are T cell receptor beta chains from one sample, sequenced in a study of CD8+CD57+ T cells in acquired aplastic anemia. Each CDR3 protein is one row after TCRdb ran MiXCR on the reads. The data show 120,000 or so distinct CDR3 sequences, around 48% seen once. Material: sorted CD4+, CD8+, or CD8+CD57+ T cells (not recorded which) from PBMCs. The receptors were sampled from a human donor in good health, serving as a control. Both conserved end residues are part of each CDR3. The D gene is left open where the match is weak. Only part of the rows carry a size: once, few, many, or a class if the clone is expanded.

>TRBD1|TRBJ2-1|many|TRBV19
TGTGCCAGTAGTCCGGCCAGGGGGTCGAATGAGCAGTTCTTC
CASSPARGSNEQFF
>-|TRBJ2-5|many|TRBV4-3
TGCGCCAGCAGCCCGGACAACGTAGCGACCCAGTACTTC
CASSPDNVATQYF
>TRBD2|TRBJ2-7|-|TRBV20-1
TGCAGTGCTAGGGGGGAGCAGCGGGGGACCTACAATGAGCAGTACTTC
CSARGEQRGTYNEQYF
>-|TRBJ1-6|many|TRBV3-1
TGTGCCAGCAGCCAAGACCCGGTAGTCAGGTTGAATTCACCCCTCCACTTT
CASSQDPVVRLNSPLHF
>-|TRBJ1-2|-|TRBV25-1
TGTGCCAGCAGTGACCTCTCGGTGGGAAACTATGGCTACACCTTC
CASSDLSVGNYGYTF
>TRBD1|TRBJ1-2|many|TRBV11-3
TGTGCCAGCGAGGGGGCGGGGTATGGCTACACCTTC
CASEGAGYGYTF
>TRBD1|TRBJ1-1|-|TRBV6-1
TGTGCCAGCAGGGACAGGGGACCGAACACTGAAGCTTTCTTT
CASRDRGPNTEAFF
>-|TRBJ1-6|-|TRBV7-6
TGTGCCAGCACCCCGAGGGCAAATCCACCCCTCCACTTT
CASTPRANPPLHF
>-|TRBJ1-5|many|TRBV6-1
TGTGCCAGCAGTGAGAGGGGGGGGAGGGATTATAGCAATCAGCCCCAGCATTTT
CASSERGGRDYSNQPQHF
>-|TRBJ2-5|few|TRBV15
TGTGCCACCAGCAGAGACAGGGCGGAGACCCAGTACTTC
CATSRDRAETQYF
>-|TRBJ2-5|many|TRBV7-2
TGTGCCAGCAGCTTAGCCAGGCCTCCCGAGACCCAGTACTTC
CASSLARPPETQYF
>TRBD2|TRBJ2-1|many|TRBV4-1
TGCGCCAGCAGTTCGGGGGGGCCGTTTGAGCAGTTCTTC
CASSSGGPFEQFF
>-|TRBJ1-1|many|TRBV6-4
TGTGCCAGCAGTGTCTCTACCGGGCCGAACACTGAAGCTTTCTTT
CASSVSTGPNTEAFF
>TRBD1|TRBJ1-5|-|TRBV19
TGTGCCAGTAGTATAGGGGGACAGTGGGATCAGCCCCAGCATTTT
CASSIGGQWDQPQHF
>TRBD1|TRBJ2-7|-|TRBV19
TGTGCCAGTAGAGAGTTTTGGGACAGCTCCTACGAGCAGTACTTC
CASREFWDSSYEQYF
>TRBD1|TRBJ1-1|-|TRBV10-3
TGTGCCATCAGGAGGGACAGGGAGGGCACTGAAGCTTTCTTT
CAIRRDREGTEAFF
>-|TRBJ1-5|-|TRBV25-1
TGTGCCAGCAGTGAATCGGGTCCTCAGCCCCAGCATTTT
CASSESGPQPQHF
>-|TRBJ2-5|few|TRBV15
TGTGCCACCAGCAGAGGGGGAGAGACCCAGTACTTC
CATSRGGETQYF
>-|TRBJ2-2|many|TRBV2
TGTGCCAGCACCAGAGCCCGCACCGGGGAGCTGTTTTTT
CASTRARTGELFF
>-|TRBJ2-1|-|TRBV29-1
TGCAGCGTTGAAGGATCTGCCGGGGCCTACAATGAGCAGTTCTTC
CSVEGSAGAYNEQFF
>-|TRBJ1-2|few|TRBV28
TGTGCCACCCCTTCTGAGCGCTATGGCTACACCTTC
CATPSERYGYTF
>-|TRBJ1-5|many|TRBV6-1
TGTGCCAGCAGTCCCCTGTATGGGGGTAGCAATCAGCCCCAGCATTTT
CASSPLYGGSNQPQHF
>TRBD2|TRBJ2-3|-|TRBV11-2
TGTGCCAGCAGCCTTCTAGCGGGGGCGGCGACAGATACGCAGTATTTT
CASSLLAGAATDTQYF
>TRBD1|TRBJ2-7|once|TRBV6-1
TGTGCCAGCAGCCTACAGGGGGGTTTGAAGAGTATTGAGCAGTACTTC
CASSLQGGLKSIEQYF
>TRBD2|TRBJ2-3|many|TRBV19
TGTGCCAGTAGTCCGGGACTAGCGGGGATCACAGATACGCAGTATTTT
CASSPGLAGITDTQYF
>TRBD2|TRBJ2-2|many|TRBV11-2
TGTGCCAGCAGCATCAGCGGGAGGAACACCGGGGAGCTGTTTTTT
CASSISGRNTGELFF
>-|TRBJ1-2|many|TRBV29-1
TGCAGCGTGGGGACCCCAAACTATGGCTACACCTTC
CSVGTPNYGYTF
>TRBD2|TRBJ2-1|-|TRBV12-3/TRBV12-4
TGTGCCAGCAGTTATCGCCGACTAGCGGGAGGGGATGAGCAGTTCTTC
CASSYRRLAGGDEQFF
>-|TRBJ2-5|many|TRBV6-6
TGTGCCAGCAGTTACTCACCTGCTAGCCCAGAGACCCAGTACTTC
CASSYSPASPETQYF
>-|TRBJ1-5|-|TRBV30
TGTGCCTGGAGTGTACGGCACGGCAATCAGCCCCAGCATTTT
CAWSVRHGNQPQHF
>TRBD1|TRBJ1-3|-|TRBV6-1
TGTGCCAGCAATCCCAGGGTGGGACAGTTTGGAAACACCATATATTTT
CASNPRVGQFGNTIYF
>-|TRBJ1-1|-|TRBV9
TGTGCCAGCAGCGTATTCGACAGGATGAACACTGAAGCTTTCTTT
CASSVFDRMNTEAFF
>TRBD2|TRBJ2-3|-|TRBV5-1
TGCGCCAGCAGCCGTAGCGGGGGGGCCCAAGATACGCAGTATTTT
CASSRSGGAQDTQYF